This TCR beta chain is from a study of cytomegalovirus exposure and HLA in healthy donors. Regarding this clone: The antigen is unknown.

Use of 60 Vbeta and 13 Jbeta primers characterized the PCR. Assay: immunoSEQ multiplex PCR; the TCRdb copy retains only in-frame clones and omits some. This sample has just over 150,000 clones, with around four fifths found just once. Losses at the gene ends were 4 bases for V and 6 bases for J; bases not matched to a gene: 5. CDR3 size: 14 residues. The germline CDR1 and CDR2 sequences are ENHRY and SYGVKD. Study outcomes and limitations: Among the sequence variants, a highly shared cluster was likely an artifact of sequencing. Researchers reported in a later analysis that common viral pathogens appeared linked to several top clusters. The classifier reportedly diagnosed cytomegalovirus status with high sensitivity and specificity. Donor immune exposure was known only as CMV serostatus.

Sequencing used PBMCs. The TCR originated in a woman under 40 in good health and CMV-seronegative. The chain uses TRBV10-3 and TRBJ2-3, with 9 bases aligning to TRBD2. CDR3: CAISGGGGADTQYF. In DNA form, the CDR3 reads TGTGCCATCAGTGGAGGCGGGGGGGCCGATACGCAGTATTTT.